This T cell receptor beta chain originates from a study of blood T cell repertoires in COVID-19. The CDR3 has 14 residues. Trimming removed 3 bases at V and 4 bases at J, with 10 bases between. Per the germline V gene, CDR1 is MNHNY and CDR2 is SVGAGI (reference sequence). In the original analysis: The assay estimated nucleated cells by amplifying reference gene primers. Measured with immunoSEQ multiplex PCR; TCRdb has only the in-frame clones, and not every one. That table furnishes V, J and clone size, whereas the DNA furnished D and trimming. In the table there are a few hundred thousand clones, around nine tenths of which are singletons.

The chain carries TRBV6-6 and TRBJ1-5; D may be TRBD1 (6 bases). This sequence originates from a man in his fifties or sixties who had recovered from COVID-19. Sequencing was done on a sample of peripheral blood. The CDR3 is CASSYGQGNQPQHF. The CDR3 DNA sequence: TGTGCCAGCAGTTATGGGCAGGGGAATCAGCCCCAGCATTTT.